A selection of T cell receptor beta chains follows, all from one sample in a study of blood T cell repertoires in COVID-19. Assay: immunoSEQ multiplex PCR; the TCRdb copy retains only in-frame clones and omits some. The sample carries 200,000 or so clones, around 84% recorded once. Material for sequencing was peripheral blood. Receptor source: a woman of 80 years or more with COVID-19, enrolled during active disease. The CDR3 runs from the conserved cysteine through the conserved F or W. The D gene is left open where the match is weak. Rows give clone size only sometimes, using once, few, many, or a class for an expanded clone.

v_gene	j_gene	abundance	d_gene	CDR3nt	CDR3aa
TRBV30	TRBJ2-5	-	TRBD2	TGTGCCTGGTCCCGTCCTAGCGGGGCAAATCAGGAGACCCAGTACTTC	CAWSRPSGANQETQYF
TRBV3-1/TRBV3-2	TRBJ2-1	-	TRBD2	TGTGCCAGCAGCCCCCAGCGGGGCAATGAGCAGTTCTTC	CASSPQRGNEQFF
TRBV6-5	TRBJ1-1	-	-	TGTGCCAGCAGTTACTCGGCCAACACTGAAGCTTTCTTT	CASSYSANTEAFF
TRBV2	TRBJ2-4	few	-	TGTGCCAGCAGTGTCGGGCAGGGAAGCGACATTCAGTACTTC	CASSVGQGSDIQYF
TRBV6-5	TRBJ2-1	-	-	TGTGCCAGCAGCCCACGGACAGGAGGGAATGAGCAGTTCTTC	CASSPRTGGNEQFF
TRBV7-3	TRBJ2-1	few	TRBD1	TGTGCCAGCAGCTTAATAGGGACAGGGACTGAGCAGTTCTTC	CASSLIGTGTEQFF
TRBV28	TRBJ2-1	-	TRBD2	TGTGCCAGCAGTTTAGCGGGGGGGCCCTACAATGAGCAGTTCTTC	CASSLAGGPYNEQFF
TRBV18	TRBJ2-5	few	TRBD1	TGTGCCAGCTCACCGAGGACAGGGGGGGAAGAGACCCAGTACTTC	CASSPRTGGEETQYF
TRBV5-4	TRBJ1-4	-	-	TGTGCCAGCAGCCGCCAAGCGGAAAATGAAAAACTGTTTTTT	CASSRQAENEKLFF
TRBV19	TRBJ1-2	few	-	TGTGCTACCTCGTCACAGCGGAAGAACACCTTC	CATSSQRKNTF
TRBV7-2	TRBJ1-4	-	-	TGTGCCAGCACCCCCCAAGGGGGGGTAGAAAAACTGTTTTTT	CASTPQGGVEKLFF
TRBV19	TRBJ2-3	-	-	TGTGCCTCCCGAGCGCGGGGTAGCACAGATACGCAGTATTTT	CASRARGSTDTQYF
TRBV5-1	TRBJ2-3	-	TRBD2	TGCGCCAGCAGCTACGGACTAGATGTCGCAGATACGCAGTATTTT	CASSYGLDVADTQYF
TRBV28	TRBJ1-5	-	-	TGTGCCAGCAGTTCCAGGGCAGGGCCCAATCAGCCCCAGCATTTT	CASSSRAGPNQPQHF
TRBV7-7	TRBJ1-4	-	-	TGTGCTAGCAGCTTGTGGACAGCAACTAATGAAAAACTGTTTTTT	CASSLWTATNEKLFF
TRBV24-1	TRBJ2-5	-	TRBD2	TGTGCCACCAGTGATTCAGGCAGGGAGGGGGAGACCCAGTACTTC	CATSDSGREGETQYF
TRBV27	TRBJ2-1	-	TRBD2	TGTGCCAGCAGGGAAGCGGGGGGGCACTACAATGAGCAGTTCTTC	CASREAGGHYNEQFF
TRBV5-1	TRBJ2-5	-	TRBD2	TGCGCCAGCAGCTTGGGGACTAGCGCCGTGGGGGAGACCCAGTACTTC	CASSLGTSAVGETQYF
TRBV28	TRBJ1-2	-	-	TGTGCCAGCAGTTTAGGGCAGACGTATGGCTACACCTTC	CASSLGQTYGYTF
TRBV28	TRBJ1-2	-	-	TGTGCCAACTCCGTCCCAGGGTATGGCTACACCTTC	CANSVPGYGYTF
TRBV2	TRBJ2-1	-	-	TGTGCCAGCAGTGAAAGTCGGAATGAGCAGTTCTTC	CASSESRNEQFF
TRBV12-3/TRBV12-4	TRBJ1-2	-	-	TGTGCCAGCAGTTTAGGTCAAGCCTATGGCTACACCTTC	CASSLGQAYGYTF
TRBV5-4	TRBJ1-2	-	-	TGTGCCAGCAGCAGGGGCGGGGACCCTAACTATGGCTACACCTTC	CASSRGGDPNYGYTF
TRBV5-1	TRBJ1-4	few	-	TGCGCCAGCAGCTTTACAGGGACCGGAACTAATGAAAAACTGTTTTTT	CASSFTGTGTNEKLFF
TRBV13	TRBJ1-2	-	-	TGTGCCAGCAGCTTAGGCCAGGCCAAGTCGTGGGGCTACACCTTC	CASSLGQAKSWGYTF
TRBV7-2	TRBJ1-1	few	-	TGTGCCAGCAGCTTCGGGTCGAACACTGAAGCTTTCTTT	CASSFGSNTEAFF
TRBV10-3	TRBJ2-2	-	TRBD2	TGTGCCATCAGTGAATGGAGCGGGGGGGCCGGGGAGCTGTTTTTT	CAISEWSGGAGELFF
TRBV5-6	TRBJ2-7	-	TRBD1	TGTGCCAGCATCTCTAATAAGGACAGGTCCTACGAGCAGTACTTC	CASISNKDRSYEQYF
TRBV5-1	TRBJ1-1	-	TRBD1	TGCGCCAGCAGAACCGGGACAGGGGGTTTGAACACTGAAGCTTTCTTT	CASRTGTGGLNTEAFF
TRBV5-1	TRBJ2-7	-	-	TGCGCCAGCAGCTTCACAGGTCTAAGCTCCTACGAGCAGTACTTC	CASSFTGLSSYEQYF
TRBV10-3	TRBJ2-3	-	TRBD2	TGTGCCATCAGAGAAGGGGGACTAGAGACAGATACGCAGTATTTT	CAIREGGLETDTQYF
TRBV10-3	TRBJ1-5	-	TRBD1	TGTGCCATCAGTGAGTCGAAAGGGGGCGAAAATCAGCCCCAGCATTTT	CAISESKGGENQPQHF
TRBV19	TRBJ2-7	-	-	TGTGCCAGCGGGAAGTTCTCGGGGTCCTACGAGCAGTACTTC	CASGKFSGSYEQYF
TRBV7-8	TRBJ1-5	-	TRBD1	TGTGCCAGCAGCCCGACAGGGGGAGATCAGCCCCAGCATTTT	CASSPTGGDQPQHF
TRBV6-5	TRBJ2-7	-	TRBD1	TGTGCCAGCAGGCCTACAGGGGCCGAGGTTTACGAGCAGTACTTC	CASRPTGAEVYEQYF
TRBV11-2	TRBJ1-4	-	TRBD1	TGTGCCAGCAGCTTACAACAGGGGACTAATGAAAAACTGTTTTTT	CASSLQQGTNEKLFF
TRBV6-5	TRBJ2-3	-	TRBD2	TGTGCCAGCAGTTACGTCCGAGCGGGGGGCGGCGATACGCAGTATTTT	CASSYVRAGGGDTQYF
TRBV12-2	TRBJ2-7	-	-	TGTGCAAGTCGCTTAGCTGGGACTAGCGGGGGGGCCTCCTACGAGCAGTACTTC	CASRLAGTSGGASYEQYF
TRBV5-6	TRBJ1-1	-	-	TGTGCCAGCACCCTATCCCCTTCCCAGACTTCCTTCACTGAAGCTTTCTTT	CASTLSPSQTSFTEAFF
TRBV18	TRBJ1-1	-	-	TGTGCCAGCTCACTCACAACAGGGAACACTGAAGCTTTCTTT	CASSLTTGNTEAFF
TRBV27	TRBJ2-1	-	TRBD2	TGTGCCAGCAGATTAGCGGGGGGACCCTACAATGAGCAGTTCTTC	CASRLAGGPYNEQFF